A single sample is the source of the 23 T cell receptor beta chains below, sequenced in a study of cytotoxic CD8 clonotypes in ibrutinib-treated CLL. Produced via immunoSEQ multiplex PCR; TCRdb's table is partial and in-frame only. The table includes approximately 140,000 clones, approximately 80% detected once. Sequenced here: PBMCs, sampled after 12 months of ibrutinib treatment. These receptor sequences come from a human donor with chronic lymphocytic leukemia.

The genes are TRBV4-1 and TRBJ1-4; D is perhaps TRBD1 (5 bases). CDR3 length: 14 residues. V was clipped by 4 bases and J by 8 bases, with 14 bases between them. Germline lookup yields CDR1 MGHRA and CDR2 YSYEKL. CDR3 sequence (DNA): TGCGCCAGCAGCCGACAGCAGTCGGACGAAAAACTGTTTTTT. It specifies CASSRQQSDEKLFF.

This chain uses TRBV19 with TRBJ1-3; 7 nucleotides match TRBD1. V trimming: 6 bases; J trimming: 8 bases; junction bases outside the gene matches: 13. Per germline, CDR1 LNHDA and CDR2 SQIVND (reference sequence). CDR3 length equals 15 residues. The CDR3 here is CASRLRPGTADTIYF. CDR3 nucleotide sequence: TGTGCCAGTAGATTAAGGCCGGGGACAGCGGACACCATATATTTT.

This chain connects TRBV6-5 to TRBJ1-1; no clear D. CDR1 and CDR2 (germline): MNHEY, SVGAGI. This CDR3 comprises 14 residues. V was shortened by 8 bases and J by 1 base, with 14 bases between the two germline ends. For the CDR3, the DNA is TGTGCCAGCGGACCGCCTTATGGGAACACTGAAGCTTTCTTT. It encodes CASGPPYGNTEAFF.

The rearrangement uses TRBV11-2 and TRBJ2-1; D possibly corresponds to TRBD1 (6 bases). Deletions cut 6 bases from V and 3 bases from J, with 21 bases between. The CDR3 has 17 amino acids. CDR1 and CDR2 from the germline V gene are SGHAT and FQNNGV. CDR3 coding DNA: TGTGCCAGCAGGACAGGTGGGGGTGCCGCCTACTACAATGAGCAGTTCTTC. Its protein product is CASRTGGGAAYYNEQFF.

This clone came up a few times. The chain is built from TRBV5-1 and TRBJ1-2; D unresolved. Germline V gene data show CDR1 as SGHRS and CDR2 as YFSETQ. The CDR3 has 14 residues. V was clipped by 4 bases and J by 4 bases, with 14 bases between them. The CDR3 DNA reads TGCGCCAGCAGCGCCGGGGAGGCGCCCTATGGCTACACCTTC. Translated, it gives CASSAGEAPYGYTF.

V and J are TRBV6-5 and TRBJ2-7; 9 bases match TRBD1. With 3 bases clipped from V and 5 bases from J, the junction kept 8 bases outside the gene matches. This CDR3 contains 15 residues. Per germline, CDR1 MNHEY and CDR2 SVGAGI. In nucleotides, the CDR3 is TGTGCCAGCAGTTATGGACAGGGGTTCGTAAACGAGCAGTACTTC. This codes for CASSYGQGFVNEQYF.

V and J are TRBV11-2 and TRBJ1-6; no firm D call. V was cut by 0 bases and J by 8 bases, with 17 bases left in between. CDR3 length equals 17 residues. CDR1 is SGHAT, CDR2 FQNNGV, per germline. The CDR3 protein is CASSLERWSKRDSPLHF. CDR3 coding DNA: TGTGCCAGCAGCTTAGAGAGGTGGAGCAAACGGGATTCACCCCTCCACTTT.

This chain joins TRBV4-1 and TRBJ2-7, with unresolved D. The length of the CDR3 is 13 residues. Germline V gene sequence: CDR1 MGHRA, CDR2 YSYEKL. With 4 bases removed from V and 0 bases from J, the gap between germline ends came to 7 bases. The CDR3 spells CASSPPGSYEQYF. The CDR3 coding sequence is TGCGCCAGCAGCCCCCCGGGCTCCTACGAGCAGTACTTC.

The rearrangement links TRBV28 to TRBJ2-5; either TRBD1 or TRBD2 may supply D (6 bases each). Trimming removed 8 bases from V and 0 bases from J, with 25 bases in between. From germline, CDR1 is MDHEN and CDR2 SYDVKM. The length of the CDR3 is 18 residues. CDR3 in DNA: TGTGCCAGCGCACGGGGGCGTTCGTGGGTCGGGTACCAAGAGACCCAGTACTTC. It specifies CASARGRSWVGYQETQYF.

This chain connects TRBV28 to TRBJ2-7; D tentatively reads TRBD1 or TRBD2 (7 bases each). Trimming removed 6 bases from V and 2 bases from J, with 11 bases in between. This CDR3 has 13 amino acids. Germline CDR1 is MDHEN and CDR2 is SYDVKM. The CDR3 DNA follows: TGTGCCAGCAGGCAGGGGGGGCCCTACGAGCAGTACTTC. It encodes CASRQGGPYEQYF.

The chain uses TRBV6-5 and TRBJ1-1; TRBD1 aligns across 9 bases. This CDR3 region has 15 residues. V lost 3 bases and J lost 1; bases outside the gene matches: 3. Germline V gene data show CDR1 as MNHEY and CDR2 as SVGAGI. The DNA of the CDR3 is TGTGCCAGCAGTTATCCGGGACAGGGGAACACTGAAGCTTTCTTT. This gives the protein CASSYPGQGNTEAFF.

This chain links TRBV25-1 with TRBJ2-7, with TRBD1 matching over 8 bases. V dropped 7 bases and J dropped 2; count of bases not matched to a gene: 1. Germline V gene lookup returns CDR1 MGHDK and CDR2 SYGVNS. The CDR3 runs to 12 residues. The CDR3 nucleotides read TGTGCCAGCACGACAGGGGCCTACGAGCAGTACTTC. It codes for CASTTGAYEQYF.

The chain carries TRBV5-1 and TRBJ1-3; the match to TRBD1 covers 8 bases. Germline V CDR1 and CDR2: SGHRS, YFSETQ. With 3 bases clipped from V and 1 base from J, the junction kept 6 bases outside the gene matches. The CDR3 contains 16 residues. CDR3 protein: CASSWGQGASGNTIYF. CDR3 nucleotide sequence: TGCGCCAGCAGCTGGGGGCAGGGGGCGTCTGGAAACACCATATATTTT.

The chain uses TRBV18 and TRBJ2-5, with 8 bases matching TRBD1. Germline lookup yields CDR1 KGHSH and CDR2 LQKENI. The J segment lost 1 base and the V segment lost 5 bases, leaving 3 bases of the junction unmatched. This CDR3 is built from 14 residues. DNA of the CDR3: TGTGCCAGCTCAGACAGGGGACCCCAAGAGACCCAGTACTTC. Protein: CASSDRGPQETQYF. Together with reference TRBV18 and TRBJ2-5, the CDR3 gives the full variable domain: NAGVMQNPRHLVRRRGQEARLRCSPMKGHSHVYWYRQLPEEGLKFMVYLQKENIIDESGMPKERFSAEFPKEGPSILRIQQVVRGDSAAYFCASSDRGPQETQYFGPGTRLLVL.

The chain recombines TRBV6-5 with TRBJ2-7; perhaps TRBD1 as D (5 bases). V dropped 10 bases and J dropped 0 bases, with 16 bases sitting between them. Germline lookup yields CDR1 MNHEY and CDR2 SVGAGI. The CDR3 totals 14 residues. CDR3 DNA sequence: TGTGCCACCCTTTTGGGGCCCCTCTCCTACGAGCAGTACTTC. Amino acids: CATLLGPLSYEQYF.

In this sample, this clone turned up once. V gene TRBV19 combines with J gene TRBJ1-2; D is unresolved. CDR1 and CDR2 (germline): LNHDA, SQIVND (reference sequence). The CDR3 loop spans 13 amino acids. Trimming removed 3 bases at V and 7 bases at J, with 12 bases between. CDR3 sequence (DNA): TGTGCCAGTAGTATTTCGGGGATTGTTGGCTACACCTTC. Its translation: CASSISGIVGYTF.

V gene TRBV7-2 combines with J gene TRBJ1-1; D call uncertain. With 2 bases removed from V and 0 bases from J, the gap between germline ends came to 7 bases. Looked up from germline, CDR1 is SGHTA and CDR2 is FQGNSA. The CDR3 runs 14 residues. CDR3 amino acids: CASSLKYMNTEAFF. CDR3 DNA: TGTGCCAGCAGCTTAAAGTACATGAACACTGAAGCTTTCTTT.

The gene calls are TRBV5-1 and TRBJ2-3; D is uncertain. The CDR3 extends over 15 amino acids. Trimming cost V 2 bases and J 4 bases, with 14 bases left between them. Germline V gene data show CDR1 as SGHRS and CDR2 as YFSETQ. The CDR3 bases are TGCGCCAGCAGCTTTATTACAGAGCGTCCAGATACGCAGTATTTT. This codes for CASSFITERPDTQYF.

The chain employs TRBV28 and TRBJ2-7; maybe TRBD2 (6 bases). V lost 3 bases and J lost 4, with 19 bases in between. CDR3 size: 16 residues. Germline V gene data show CDR1 as MDHEN and CDR2 as SYDVKM. CDR3 in DNA: TGTGCCAGCAGTTTCCTGGGGGGAGATGGCTCTTACGAGCAGTACTTC. This translates into CASSFLGGDGSYEQYF.

The rearrangement uses TRBV5-5 and TRBJ2-1; D might be TRBD1 (6 bases). Germline lookup yields CDR1 SGHKS and CDR2 YYEKEE (reference sequence). The CDR3 length is 14 residues. V dropped 5 bases and J dropped 4 bases, with 13 bases sitting between them. CDR3 coding DNA: TGTGCCAGCAGTAAGCGGACAGATTACAATGAGCAGTTCTTC. This sequence encodes CASSKRTDYNEQFF. The whole variable domain, filled in from reference TRBV5-5 and TRBJ2-1, reads DAGVTQSPTHLIKTRGQQVTLRCSPISGHKSVSWYQQVLGQGPQFIFQYYEKEERGRGNFPDRFSARQFPNYSSELNVNALLLGDSALYLCASSKRTDYNEQFFGPGTRLTVL.

The rearrangement joins TRBV7-9 to TRBJ2-2, with D hard to call. This CDR3 comprises 16 residues. CDR1 and CDR2 (germline): SEHNR, FQNEAQ (reference sequence). V lost 0 bases, J lost 1 base, and 9 bases lay in between. The CDR3 loop is CASSLARRGNTGELFF. The CDR3 DNA reads as TGTGCCAGCAGCTTAGCGCGGAGAGGGAACACCGGGGAGCTGTTTTTT.

The chain uses TRBV18 and TRBJ2-7, with no clear D. V was pared by 3 bases and J by 1 base, with 16 bases between. Germline lookup yields CDR1 KGHSH and CDR2 LQKENI. The CDR3 extends over 16 amino acids. The CDR3 DNA follows: TGTGCCAGCTCACCTATACCGAGCCAACAGTCCTACGAGCAGTACTTC. Translating it yields CASSPIPSQQSYEQYF.

The V gene is TRBV9, the J gene TRBJ2-1, with 7 bases matching TRBD1. This CDR3 contains 15 residues. J lost 8 bases, V lost 0 bases, and 8 bases had no gene match. Germline-derived CDR1 and CDR2 are SGDLS and YYNGEE. The CDR3 is CASSVATTGYDEQFF. CDR3 nucleotides: TGTGCCAGCAGCGTAGCTACGACAGGGTACGATGAGCAGTTCTTC.